The rows below give T cell receptor beta chains drawn from one sample of a study of T cell repertoires in cytomegalovirus infection. In TCRdb, the reads were re-called with MiXCR into one record per CDR3 protein. The sample contains 250,000 to 350,000 distinct CDR3 sequences, about a quarter of which appear only once. The sequenced material came from PBMCs. Source of these receptors: a human donor in good health (CMV status not recorded). Some clones in this sample may be carry-over from other donors' samples. CDR3s include the opening cysteine and the closing phenylalanine or tryptophan. Fields, in order: J gene, D gene, clone size, V gene, CDR3 protein, CDR3 DNA. A D gene is named only where the DNA matches it firmly. Some rows have no size entry. The others give once, few or many, or a class for an expanded clone.

J: TRBJ1-6; D: TRBD1; size: -; V: TRBV27; CDR3: CASSFRPGQGFNSPLHF; DNA: TGTGCCAGCAGTTTCCGTCCGGGACAGGGCTTTAATTCACCCCTCCACTTT
J: TRBJ1-3; D: -; size: many; V: TRBV7-3; CDR3: CASSLNSGDTIYF; DNA: TGTGCCAGCAGCTTAAACAGCGGGGACACCATATATTTT
J: TRBJ2-7; D: -; size: few; V: TRBV12-3/TRBV12-4; CDR3: CASSRVVDEQYF; DNA: TGTGCCAGCAGCCGAGTAGTCGACGAGCAGTACTTC
J: TRBJ2-7; D: -; size: few; V: TRBV11-2; CDR3: CASRFMTGRDVEQYF; DNA: TGTGCCAGCAGATTTATGACAGGGAGGGACGTCGAGCAGTACTTC
J: TRBJ1-1; D: TRBD1; size: -; V: TRBV5-1; CDR3: CASSLGQGASNTEAFF; DNA: TGCGCCAGCAGCTTGGGACAGGGGGCCTCGAACACTGAAGCTTTCTTT
J: TRBJ1-6; D: -; size: -; V: TRBV12-3/TRBV12-4; CDR3: CASSSGRDNSPLHF; DNA: TGTGCCAGCAGTTCGGGCAGAGATAATTCACCCCTCCACTTT
J: TRBJ2-1; D: TRBD2; size: few; V: TRBV7-2; CDR3: CASSAGLARGNEQFF; DNA: TGTGCCAGCAGCGCTGGACTAGCGCGCGGCAATGAGCAGTTCTTC
J: TRBJ2-1; D: TRBD2; size: few; V: TRBV5-1; CDR3: CASSLVSAGGPRNEQFF; DNA: TGCGCCAGCAGCTTGGTTTCTGCGGGGGGGCCGAGAAATGAGCAGTTCTTC
J: TRBJ2-1; D: -; size: -; V: TRBV20-1; CDR3: CSARVSYGVILSNEQFF; DNA: TGCAGTGCTAGAGTCTCATACGGGGTGATCCTTAGCAATGAGCAGTTCTTC
J: TRBJ2-5; D: TRBD2; size: few; V: TRBV20-1; CDR3: CSARPSGKETQYF; DNA: TGCAGTGCTAGGCCTAGCGGGAAAGAGACCCAGTACTTC
J: TRBJ2-2; D: -; size: many; V: TRBV7-2; CDR3: CASSPGRATRRELFF; DNA: TGTGCCAGCAGCCCAGGGCGGGCGACCCGCAGGGAGCTGTTTTTT
J: TRBJ1-2; D: -; size: few; V: TRBV12-3/TRBV12-4; CDR3: CASSPQANLYGYTF; DNA: TGTGCCAGCAGTCCCCAAGCTAATCTTTACGGCTACACCTTC
J: TRBJ2-6; D: TRBD1; size: few; V: TRBV20-1; CDR3: CSASSQGVGANVLTF; DNA: TGCAGTGCTAGCTCACAGGGGGTTGGGGCCAACGTCCTGACTTTC
J: TRBJ1-6; D: -; size: -; V: TRBV12-3/TRBV12-4; CDR3: CASNEDMSNSPLHF; DNA: TGTGCCAGCAATGAGGACATGTCCAATTCACCCCTCCACTTT
J: TRBJ2-1; D: TRBD2; size: -; V: TRBV28; CDR3: CASSLSGRGGEQFF; DNA: TGTGCCAGCAGTTTATCAGGGAGGGGCGGTGAGCAGTTCTTC
J: TRBJ2-2; D: -; size: many; V: TRBV6-1; CDR3: CASSEEALGTGELFF; DNA: TGTGCCAGCAGTGAAGAGGCCCTGGGCACCGGGGAGCTGTTTTTT
J: TRBJ2-7; D: TRBD1; size: once; V: TRBV5-1; CDR3: CASSEPGQGNEQYF; DNA: TGCGCCAGCAGCGAACCGGGACAGGGTAACGAGCAGTACTTC
J: TRBJ2-7; D: -; size: -; V: TRBV10-3; CDR3: CAISEADSSYEQYF; DNA: TGTGCCATCAGCGAAGCGGACAGTTCCTACGAGCAGTACTTC
J: TRBJ2-3; D: TRBD2; size: -; V: TRBV6-5; CDR3: CASSYLREASTDTQYF; DNA: TGTGCCAGCAGTTACCTGCGGGAGGCTAGCACAGATACGCAGTATTTT
J: TRBJ1-1; D: TRBD1; size: -; V: TRBV30; CDR3: CACDRGSVTEAFF; DNA: TGTGCCTGCGACAGGGGTTCGGTCACTGAAGCTTTCTTT
J: TRBJ2-7; D: TRBD1; size: few; V: TRBV20-1; CDR3: CSARDRGLSYEQYF; DNA: TGCAGTGCTAGAGACAGGGGGCTCTCCTACGAGCAGTACTTC